These 25 T cell receptor beta chains were sequenced from one sample in a study of control samples from healthy donors and cancer patients (dated by TCRdb to 2018 to 2020). Preparation of the library involved the immunoSEQ multiplex PCR assay. TCRdb took this table from immuneACCESS and kept in-frame rearrangements with V and J called. Such tables lack part of the clones; where checked against another copy, unresolved V genes explain under half of the gap, and the rest is unexplained. The sample table contains about 110,000 clones; only one count was recorded for 70% to 90% of them. The top ten hold around 3.9% of the sample. Sample: PBMCs. Receptor source: an older woman with lung cancer.

The J gene is TRBJ2-3, the V gene TRBV12-5; 12 nucleotides line up with TRBD2. The CDR3 extends over 15 amino acids. V lost 3 bases and J lost 4; bases outside the gene matches: 2. Germline-derived CDR1 and CDR2 are LGHNT and FRNRAP. The DNA of the CDR3 is TGTGCTAGTGGTTTTGGGACTAGCGGGCCAGATACGCAGTATTTT. Protein product: CASGFGTSGPDTQYF. Full variable domain (missing parts from reference TRBV12-5 and TRBJ2-3): DARVTQTPRHKVTEMGQEVTMRCQPILGHNTVFWYRQTMMQGLELLAYFRNRAPLDDSGMPKDRFSAEMPDATLATLKIQPSEPRDSAVYFCASGFGTSGPDTQYFGPGTRLTVL.

The rearrangement joins TRBV5-6 to TRBJ1-2, with a possible D match to TRBD1 (5 bases). Trimming stripped 5 bases from V and 7 bases from J, with 15 bases between. Germline V gives CDR1 SGHDT, CDR2 YYEEEE. The CDR3 contains 13 residues. The CDR3 DNA reads TGTGCCAGCAGGGGGCAGGGTGCAGGTGGCTACACCTTC. Its protein is CASRGQGAGGYTF.

The chain links TRBV19 to TRBJ1-2, with TRBD1 matching 7 bases. The germline gives CDR1 LNHDA, CDR2 SQIVND (reference sequence). Trimming at V came to 4 bases and at J to 1 base, leaving 3 bases not matched to a gene. This CDR3 has 14 amino acids. CDR3: CASSKQGLNYGYTF. Written as DNA, the CDR3 is TGTGCCAGTAGTAAACAGGGGCTTAACTATGGCTACACCTTC.

This chain joins TRBV6-5 and TRBJ2-3; perhaps D is TRBD1 or TRBD2 (5 bases each). The germline V and J ends were trimmed by 4 bases and 4 bases, with 12 bases remaining between them. CDR3 length: 14 residues. Germline CDR1 is MNHEY and CDR2 is SVGAGI. CDR3 sequence (DNA): TGTGCCAGCAGTTGGGAGAAGGGGCCAGATACGCAGTATTTT. Translation gives CASSWEKGPDTQYF.

This chain links TRBV5-4 with TRBJ2-3; TRBD1 agrees at 7 bases. CDR3 length: 13 residues. Germline CDR1 reads SGHNT; CDR2 reads YYREEE (reference sequence). With V trimmed by 4 bases and J by 4 bases, 3 bases remained unmatched. DNA for the CDR3: TGTGCCAGCAGCCGACAGGGCCCAGATACGCAGTATTTT. Protein product: CASSRQGPDTQYF.

This clone is a singleton in its sample. J is TRBJ1-3 and V is TRBV7-8, with D perhaps matching TRBD1 (5 bases). Trimming cost V 3 bases and J 0 bases, with 9 bases left between them. This CDR3 has 15 residues. Germline V gene lookup returns CDR1 SGHVS and CDR2 FQNEAQ. The CDR3 protein is CASSFGAGSGNTIYF. The DNA for the CDR3 is TGTGCCAGCAGCTTTGGGGCAGGCTCTGGAAACACCATATATTTT.

The chain combines TRBV7-2 with TRBJ1-4; 8 nucleotides match TRBD1. The ends lost 2 bases at V and 0 bases at J; junction bases unmatched: 11. The CDR3 has 19 amino acids. Germline assignment: CDR1 SGHTA and CDR2 FQGNSA. The CDR3 loop is CASSLWGWGQASTNEKLFF. CDR3 bases: TGTGCCAGCAGCTTATGGGGGTGGGGACAGGCGTCAACTAATGAAAAACTGTTTTTT. Combining the CDR3 with reference TRBV7-2 and TRBJ1-4 gives the whole variable domain GAGVSQSPSNKVTEKGKDVELRCDPISGHTALYWYRQSLGQGLEFLIYFQGNSAPDKSGLPSDRFSAERTGGSVSTLTIQRTQQEDSAVYLCASSLWGWGQASTNEKLFFGSGTQLSVL.

CDR3 in DNA: TGTGCCAGCAGTTTCCGGGACCTACTGTTTTTT. The encoded protein is CASSFRDLLFF. V gene TRBV12-3 or TRBV12-4 combines with J gene TRBJ1-4, with D possibly TRBD1 on 5 matching bases. Deletions cut 3 bases from V and 13 bases from J, with 9 bases between. The CDR3 loop spans 11 amino acids.

This clone showed up just once. The J gene is TRBJ1-4, the V gene TRBV15; D is unresolved. The length of the CDR3 is 12 residues. The V gene's germline CDR1 is LNHNV and CDR2 YYDKDF (reference sequence). Trimming removed 3 bases from V and 8 bases from J, with 7 bases in between. The CDR3 sequence is CATSSLLEKLFF. The CDR3 nucleotides read TGTGCCACCAGCAGCTTACTCGAAAAACTGTTTTTT.

V gene TRBV7-2 combines with J gene TRBJ1-6, with TRBD1 matching 10 bases. Trimming removed 5 bases from V and 7 bases from J; junction bases left unmatched: 8. There are 16 residues in the CDR3. Germline CDR1 and CDR2: SGHTA and FQGNSA. The CDR3 loop reads CASSLRQGAENSPLHF. The CDR3 coding sequence is TGTGCCAGCAGCCTCAGACAGGGGGCTGAAAATTCACCCCTCCACTTT.

The rearrangement joins TRBV4-1 to TRBJ2-1; maybe TRBD2 (5 bases). The CDR3 is made up of 16 amino acids. The ends were cut back, 1 base at V and 0 bases at J, with 10 bases in the middle. Germline-derived CDR1 and CDR2 are MGHRA and YSYEKL. In nucleotides, the CDR3 is TGCGCCAGCAGCCAAGTTATAGCGAGCTCCTACAATGAGCAGTTCTTC. Its translation is CASSQVIASSYNEQFF.

The chain recombines TRBV4-2 with TRBJ2-1; no reliable D call. Trimming stripped 4 bases from V and 4 bases from J, with 5 bases between. The CDR3 sequence is 12 residues long. The germline V gene has CDR1 LGHNA and CDR2 YNFKEQ. The CDR3 is CASSRTYNEQFF. CDR3 nucleotides: TGTGCCAGCAGCCGGACGTACAATGAGCAGTTCTTC.

The chain recombines TRBV29-1 with TRBJ1-2; D might be TRBD1 (6 bases). The V end lost 7 bases, the J end lost 2 bases, and 14 bases lay between the germline ends. This CDR3 spans 13 amino acids. Germline V gene sequence: CDR1 SQVTM, CDR2 ANQGSEA. The CDR3 DNA is TGCAGCGCCGCTCTCGGGACAAACTATGGCTACACCTTC. It codes for CSAALGTNYGYTF.

The chain links TRBV27 to TRBJ2-7; 8 nucleotides agree with TRBD2. V lost 6 bases, J lost 4 bases, and 11 bases stayed unmatched. Germline CDR1 is MNHEY and CDR2 is SMNVEV (reference sequence). This CDR3 spans 15 amino acids. The CDR3 is CASSPGGWRGYEQYF. The CDR3 nucleotides are TGTGCCAGCAGCCCGGGGGGGTGGAGGGGGTACGAGCAGTACTTC.

V gene TRBV7-9 combines with J gene TRBJ1-2; TRBD1 agrees at 9 bases. This CDR3 spans 15 amino acids. Germline V lookup: CDR1 SEHNR, CDR2 FQNEAQ (reference sequence). The J segment lost 4 bases and the V segment lost 3 bases, leaving 6 bases of the junction unmatched. CDR3 DNA: TGTGCCAGCAGCTTCCGGGACAGGGACCTCTATGGCTACACCTTC. As protein: CASSFRDRDLYGYTF. Using reference TRBV7-9 and TRBJ1-2 for the parts outside the CDR3, the full variable domain is DTGVSQNPRHKITKRGQNVTFRCDPISEHNRLYWYRQTLGQGPEFLTYFQNEAQLEKSRLLSDRFSAERPKGSFSTLEIQRTEQGDSAMYLCASSFRDRDLYGYTFGSGTRLTVV.

The rearrangement joins TRBV7-8 to TRBJ1-1; D is unresolved. With 5 bases removed from V and 5 bases from J, the gap between germline ends came to 24 bases. Germline assignment: CDR1 SGHVS and CDR2 FQNEAQ. The CDR3 spans 17 residues. CDR3 residues: CASSRTVGIGRETEAFF. The CDR3 bases are TGTGCCAGCAGCCGAACCGTGGGGATAGGGAGGGAGACTGAAGCTTTCTTT.

The rearrangement joins TRBV19 to TRBJ1-4; D is undetermined. Germline assignment: CDR1 LNHDA and CDR2 SQIVND (reference sequence). The CDR3 has 15 residues. Between the trimmed V and J ends, which lost 1 base and 0 bases, there was a span of 6 bases. CDR3 nucleotides: TGTGCCAGTAGTATAGTGACGACAACTAATGAAAAACTGTTTTTT. It codes for CASSIVTTTNEKLFF. Full variable domain (outside the CDR3, taken from reference TRBV19 and TRBJ1-4): DGGITQSPKYLFRKEGQNVTLSCEQNLNHDAMYWYRQDPGQGLRLIYYSQIVNDFQKGDIAEGYSVSREKKESFPLTVTSAQKNPTAFYLCASSIVTTTNEKLFFGSGTQLSVL.

This rearrangement joins TRBV7-9 to TRBJ1-4; weak D call: TRBD1 (5 bases). In germline, CDR1 is SEHNR, CDR2 FQNEAQ (reference sequence). Trimming pared 2 bases from V and 0 bases from J, leaving 13 bases between. CDR3 length: 17 residues. This CDR3 is CASSLLPGLPTNEKLFF. As DNA, the CDR3 is TGTGCCAGCAGCTTACTTCCGGGACTCCCAACTAATGAAAAACTGTTTTTT.

This clone turned up a few times. The sample holds other DNA sequences that translate to the same CDR3. The chain is built from TRBV7-9 and TRBJ1-1; D is ambiguous. There are 13 residues in the CDR3. Deletions cut 2 bases from V and 3 bases from J, with 7 bases between. CDR1 SEHNR and CDR2 FQNEAQ come from the germline V gene (reference sequence). CDR3 DNA: TGTGCCAGCAGCTTAATCGGGGACACTGAAGCTTTCTTT. Translation: CASSLIGDTEAFF.

The chain uses TRBV10-3 and TRBJ2-7; 7 positions match TRBD1. The CDR3 is 15 amino acids. V trimming: 4 bases; J trimming: 0 bases; junction bases outside the gene matches: 6. Germline loops: CDR1 ENHRY, CDR2 SYGVKD. DNA for the CDR3: TGTGCCATCAGTGGGGGGACAGCCAGCTCCTACGAGCAGTACTTC. This codes for CAISGGTASSYEQYF.

This sequence joins TRBV6-5 and TRBJ2-1; the match to TRBD2 covers 10 bases. V trimming: 6 bases; J trimming: 10 bases; junction bases outside the gene matches: 9. The CDR3 has 14 amino acids. Germline-derived CDR1 and CDR2 are MNHEY and SVGAGI. The CDR3 bases are TGTGCCAGCAGGATCAGCGGGGGGGCCGGAGAGCAGTTCTTC. Its translation is CASRISGGAGEQFF.

The V gene is TRBV5-1, the J gene TRBJ2-7; no firm D call. CDR3 length: 13 amino acids. Germline CDR1 is SGHRS and CDR2 is YFSETQ. The V gene lost 3 bases and the J gene lost 4 bases, with 11 bases spanning the gap. The CDR3 sequence is CASSSDGTYEQYF. The DNA of the CDR3 is TGCGCCAGCAGCTCAGACGGAACATACGAGCAGTACTTC.

A single count supports this clone. The genes are TRBV10-3 and TRBJ1-1; TRBD1 matches 7 bases. This CDR3 is 14 amino acids long. CDR1 and CDR2 (germline): ENHRY, SYGVKD. V gave up 7 bases and J gave up 4 bases; unmatched junction bases: 9. The CDR3 here is CAINRQGLGTEAFF. In nucleotides, the CDR3 is TGTGCCATCAATCGACAGGGTCTGGGCACTGAAGCTTTCTTT.

This clone showed up just a few times. The rearrangement links TRBV5-1 to TRBJ2-1; D is possibly TRBD2 (5 bases). The germline CDR1 and CDR2 sequences are SGHRS and YFSETQ. The V gene lost 4 bases and the J gene lost 6 bases, with 20 bases spanning the gap. This CDR3 contains 16 residues. This CDR3 reads CASSNQGMIGINEQFF. Here the CDR3 DNA reads TGCGCCAGCAGCAACCAAGGCATGATCGGGATCAATGAGCAGTTCTTC.

This clone was observed once. The chain employs TRBV5-1 and TRBJ2-4; D is tentatively TRBD1 or TRBD2 (5 bases each). Trimming removed 1 base from V and 9 bases from J, with 8 bases in between. Germline CDR1 reads SGHRS; CDR2 reads YFSETQ. This CDR3 is built from 12 residues. CDR3 residues: CASSLPGTIQYF. The CDR3 region has the DNA TGCGCCAGCAGCTTGCCAGGGACCATTCAGTACTTC.